This T cell receptor (beta chain) was identified in a study of Ad26.COV2.S vaccination and SARS-CoV-2 variants. Germline CDR1 LNHDA, CDR2 SQIVND (reference sequence). CDR3 length equals 12 residues. The V end was cut by 3 bases, the J end by 8 bases, with 10 bases between. Clones were sequenced by immunoSEQ multiplex PCR, and TCRdb holds only the in-frame ones, with some missing. The table includes 40,000 to 55,000 clones, roughly 84% detected once. The sample consisted of peripheral blood, taken after recovery from COVID-19. The chain recombines TRBV19 with TRBJ1-2; D uncertain. This clonotype originated in a human donor who had recovered from COVID-19. The CDR3 DNA is TGTGCCAGTAGTATCGAGTCAGAAGGCTACACCTTC. Amino acid sequence: CASSIESEGYTF.